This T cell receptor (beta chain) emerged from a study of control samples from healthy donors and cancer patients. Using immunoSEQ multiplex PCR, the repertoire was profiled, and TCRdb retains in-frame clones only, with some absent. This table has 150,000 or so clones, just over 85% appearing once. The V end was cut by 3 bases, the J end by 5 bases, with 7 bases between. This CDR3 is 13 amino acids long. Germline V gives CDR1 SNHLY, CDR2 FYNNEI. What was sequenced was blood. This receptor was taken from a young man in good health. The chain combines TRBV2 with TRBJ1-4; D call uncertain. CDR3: CASSDRSNEKLFF. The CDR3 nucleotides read TGTGCCAGCAGTGACAGGTCCAATGAAAAACTGTTTTTT.